The 8 T cell receptor beta chains below were found in one sample sequenced in a study of blood T cell repertoires in COVID-19. Sequenced by immunoSEQ multiplex PCR; TCRdb stores in-frame clones only, minus some. The sample holds about 120,000 clones, about 87% seen once. Sequenced material: peripheral blood. Source of these receptors: a woman aged 50 to 65 with acute or convalescent COVID-19.

The chain employs TRBV7-2 and TRBJ1-2; 9 bases are a match to TRBD1. Germline V gene lookup returns CDR1 SGHTA and CDR2 FQGNSA. CDR3 length: 15 amino acids. Losses at the gene ends were 1 base for V and 4 bases for J; bases not matched to a gene: 4. The CDR3: CASSLGTGEGYGYTF. CDR3 DNA: TGTGCCAGCAGCTTAGGGACAGGGGAGGGCTATGGCTACACCTTC.

V and J are TRBV7-9 and TRBJ2-7; possible D gene TRBD2, 6 bases. Germline loops: CDR1 SEHNR, CDR2 FQNEAQ (reference sequence). V gave up 5 bases and J gave up 5 bases, with 25 bases separating them. The CDR3 is 17 amino acids. The chain's CDR3 is CASSQGAGMTVVHEQYF. CDR3 nucleotides: TGTGCCAGCAGCCAAGGGGCGGGAATGACCGTTGTACACGAGCAGTACTTC.

In the case of this clone: Other nucleotide sequences in the sample specify the same CDR3. The V gene is TRBV9, the J gene TRBJ1-1, with D uncertain. CDR3 length equals 13 residues. From germline, CDR1 is SGDLS and CDR2 YYNGEE. The V end lost 0 bases, the J end lost 2 bases, and 5 bases lay between the germline ends. The CDR3 DNA follows: TGTGCCAGCAGCGTAGACATTAACACTGAAGCTTTCTTT. It is translated as CASSVDINTEAFF.

This chain joins TRBV19 and TRBJ2-2; 9 bases are shared with TRBD1. The CDR3 has 18 amino acids. Germline CDR1 LNHDA, CDR2 SQIVND (reference sequence). J lost 5 bases, V lost 5 bases, and 15 bases had no gene match. This CDR3 is CASSVTGGSLKGTGELFF. The CDR3 DNA reads as TGTGCCAGTAGTGTCACAGGGGGCTCCTTAAAGGGGACCGGGGAGCTGTTTTTT.

About this clone: Just one base apart from a much larger clone, this may be a read error. This CDR3 is also generated by other DNA sequences in the sample. The rearrangement links TRBV4-3 to TRBJ1-1, with D possibly TRBD1 on 6 matching bases. The CDR3 loop spans 13 amino acids. V shed 0 bases and J shed 7 bases, with 9 bases lying between them. CDR1 and CDR2 (germline): LGHNA, YSLEER. The chain's CDR3 is CASSQDLDSEAFF. CDR3 DNA sequence: TGCGCCAGCAGCCAAGACCTGGACAGTGAAGCTTTCTTT.

The gene calls are TRBV27 and TRBJ1-6, with TRBD1 identical over 7 bases. V gave up 7 bases and J gave up 8 bases; unmatched junction bases: 14. This CDR3 region has 16 residues. CDR1 and CDR2 from the germline V gene are MNHEY and SMNVEV (reference sequence). The CDR3 coding sequence is TGTGCCAGCACTCAAGATTACAGGGGAGGTGATTCACCCCTCCACTTT. This codes for CASTQDYRGGDSPLHF.

The count of this clone is one. The V and J genes are TRBV27 and TRBJ2-7; D might be TRBD1 (6 bases). The V and J ends lost 4 bases and 3 bases respectively, with 19 bases between them. Germline loops: CDR1 MNHEY, CDR2 SMNVEV (reference sequence). The CDR3 runs to 16 residues. The CDR3 nucleotides are TGTGCCAGCAGTTGGGCCCCCGGGACACTCTACTACGAGCAGTACTTC. It yields the protein CASSWAPGTLYYEQYF.

The chain uses TRBV5-1 and TRBJ1-2; D possibly corresponds to TRBD1 (6 bases). Deletions cut 0 bases from V and 5 bases from J, with 11 bases between. Germline loops: CDR1 SGHRS, CDR2 YFSETQ. The CDR3 consists of 14 residues. The CDR3 loop is CASSLGRQGYGYTF. CDR3 sequence (DNA): TGCGCCAGCAGCTTGGGTCGCCAGGGGTATGGCTACACCTTC.